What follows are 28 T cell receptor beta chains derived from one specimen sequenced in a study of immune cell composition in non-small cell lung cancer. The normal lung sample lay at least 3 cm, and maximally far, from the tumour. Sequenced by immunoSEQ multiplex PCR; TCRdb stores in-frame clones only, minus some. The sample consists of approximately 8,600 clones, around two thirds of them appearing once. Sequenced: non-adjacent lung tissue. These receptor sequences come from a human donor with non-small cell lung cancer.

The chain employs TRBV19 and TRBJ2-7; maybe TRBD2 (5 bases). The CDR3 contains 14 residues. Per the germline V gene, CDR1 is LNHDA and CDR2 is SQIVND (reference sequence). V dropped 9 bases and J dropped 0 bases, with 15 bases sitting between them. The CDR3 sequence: CASQPGSASYEQYF. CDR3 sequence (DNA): TGTGCCAGCCAACCGGGGTCCGCCTCCTACGAGCAGTACTTC.

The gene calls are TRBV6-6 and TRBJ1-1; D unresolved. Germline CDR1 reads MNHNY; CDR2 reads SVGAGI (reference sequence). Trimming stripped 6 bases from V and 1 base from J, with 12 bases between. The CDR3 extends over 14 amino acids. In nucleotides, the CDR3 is TGTGCCAGCAGCCGCGTAAGTAGGAACACTGAAGCTTTCTTT. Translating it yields CASSRVSRNTEAFF.

The CDR3 nucleotides are TGTGCCAGCAGTTCGGGGGGGGGCGCAGGGCGTCAGCCCCAGCATTTT. Protein product: CASSSGGGAGRQPQHF. The J gene is TRBJ1-5, the V gene TRBV2; a weak D match, TRBD1 (6 bases). V lost 5 bases and J lost 6, with 20 bases in between. CDR3 size: 16 residues. CDR1 is SNHLY and CDR2 is FYNNEI in the germline V gene.

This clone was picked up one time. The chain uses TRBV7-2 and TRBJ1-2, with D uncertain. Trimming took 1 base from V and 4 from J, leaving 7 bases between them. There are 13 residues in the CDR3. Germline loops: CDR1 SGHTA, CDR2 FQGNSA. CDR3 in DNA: TGTGCCAGCAGCTTAGGCACTAGCTATGGCTACACCTTC. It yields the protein CASSLGTSYGYTF.

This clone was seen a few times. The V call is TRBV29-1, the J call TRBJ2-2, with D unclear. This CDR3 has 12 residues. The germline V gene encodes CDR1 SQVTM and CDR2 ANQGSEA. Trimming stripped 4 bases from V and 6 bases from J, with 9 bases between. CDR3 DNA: TGCAGCGTTGGACACTCCGCCGGGGAGCTGTTTTTT. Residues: CSVGHSAGELFF.

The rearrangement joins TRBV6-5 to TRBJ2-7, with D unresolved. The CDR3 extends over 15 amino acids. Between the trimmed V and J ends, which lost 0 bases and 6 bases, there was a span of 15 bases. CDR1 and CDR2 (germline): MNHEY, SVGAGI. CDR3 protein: CASSYSISLDSEQYF. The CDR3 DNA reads TGTGCCAGCAGTTACTCGATCTCCCTAGACTCCGAGCAGTACTTC.

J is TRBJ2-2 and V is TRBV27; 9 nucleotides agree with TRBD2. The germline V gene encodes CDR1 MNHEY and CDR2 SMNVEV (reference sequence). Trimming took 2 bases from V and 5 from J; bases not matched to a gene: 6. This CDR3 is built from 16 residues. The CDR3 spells CASSLRPSGETGELFF. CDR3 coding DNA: TGTGCCAGCAGTTTACGGCCTAGCGGGGAAACCGGGGAGCTGTTTTTT.

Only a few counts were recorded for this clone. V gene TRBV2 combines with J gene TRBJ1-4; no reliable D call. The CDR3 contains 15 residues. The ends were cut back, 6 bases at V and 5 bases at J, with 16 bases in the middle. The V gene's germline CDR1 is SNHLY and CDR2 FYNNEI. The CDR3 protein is CASRKAGITNEKLFF. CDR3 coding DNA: TGTGCCAGCAGAAAAGCCGGGATCACGAATGAAAAACTGTTTTTT.

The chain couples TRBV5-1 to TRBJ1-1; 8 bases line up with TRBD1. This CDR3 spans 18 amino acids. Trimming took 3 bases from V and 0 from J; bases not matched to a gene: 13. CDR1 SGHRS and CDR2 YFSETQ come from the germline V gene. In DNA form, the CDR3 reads TGCGCCAGCAGCTCACCGGGACAGGCGAACTCCTTGAACACTGAAGCTTTCTTT. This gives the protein CASSSPGQANSLNTEAFF.

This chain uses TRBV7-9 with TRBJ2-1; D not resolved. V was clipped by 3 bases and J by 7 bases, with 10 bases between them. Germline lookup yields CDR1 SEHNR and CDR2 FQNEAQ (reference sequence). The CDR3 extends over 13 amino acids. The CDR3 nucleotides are TGTGCCAGCAGCTTTGATAGTCGGAATGAGCAGTTCTTC. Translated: CASSFDSRNEQFF.

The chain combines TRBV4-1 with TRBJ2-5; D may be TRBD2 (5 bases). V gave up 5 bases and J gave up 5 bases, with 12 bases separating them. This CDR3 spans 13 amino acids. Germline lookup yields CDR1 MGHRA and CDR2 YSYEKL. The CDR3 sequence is CASSEVGVETQYF. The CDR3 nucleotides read TGCGCCAGCAGCGAAGTCGGGGTCGAGACCCAGTACTTC.

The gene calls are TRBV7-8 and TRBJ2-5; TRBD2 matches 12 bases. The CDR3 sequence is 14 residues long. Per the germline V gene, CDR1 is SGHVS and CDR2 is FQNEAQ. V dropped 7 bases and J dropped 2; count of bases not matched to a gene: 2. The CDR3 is CASKLAGGQETQYF. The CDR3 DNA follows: TGTGCCAGCAAACTAGCGGGAGGACAAGAGACCCAGTACTTC.

In DNA form, the CDR3 reads TGTGCCAGTAGTATGACGGACGGGGATCAGCCCCAGCATTTT. Its protein product is CASSMTDGDQPQHF. The V and J genes are TRBV19 and TRBJ1-5, with unresolved D. Germline V lookup: CDR1 LNHDA, CDR2 SQIVND (reference sequence). This CDR3 comprises 14 residues. V lost 3 bases and J 5 bases, leaving 11 bases between the germline ends.

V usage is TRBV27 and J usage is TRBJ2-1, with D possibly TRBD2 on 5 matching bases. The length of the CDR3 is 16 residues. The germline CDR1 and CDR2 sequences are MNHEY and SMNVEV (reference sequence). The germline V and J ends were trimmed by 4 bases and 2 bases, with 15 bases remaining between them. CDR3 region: CASSWSGETPYNEQFF. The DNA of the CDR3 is TGTGCCAGCAGTTGGTCCGGGGAAACCCCCTACAATGAGCAGTTCTTC.

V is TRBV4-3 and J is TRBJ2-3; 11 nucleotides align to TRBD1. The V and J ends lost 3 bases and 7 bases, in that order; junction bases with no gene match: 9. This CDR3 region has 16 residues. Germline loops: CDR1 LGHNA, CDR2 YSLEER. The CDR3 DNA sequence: TGCGCCAGCAGCCAGAGCGGGACAGGGGGTATGAATACGCAGTATTTT. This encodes CASSQSGTGGMNTQYF.

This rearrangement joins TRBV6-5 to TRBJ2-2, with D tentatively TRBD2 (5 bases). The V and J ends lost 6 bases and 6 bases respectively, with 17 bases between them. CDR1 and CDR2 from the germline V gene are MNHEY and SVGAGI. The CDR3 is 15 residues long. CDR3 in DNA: TGTGCCAGCAGCCCGCGGGTGACCGGGGCCGGGGAGCTGTTTTTT. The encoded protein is CASSPRVTGAGELFF.

The CDR3 coding sequence is TGTGCCAGCAGTGATAGGCGGATTAATTCACCCCTCCACTTT. Amino acid sequence: CASSDRRINSPLHF. The chain has TRBV6-1 and TRBJ1-6; no firm D call. Germline values: CDR1 MNHNS, CDR2 SASEGT. V lost 3 bases to trimming and J lost 6 bases, with 9 bases between them. CDR3 size: 14 residues.

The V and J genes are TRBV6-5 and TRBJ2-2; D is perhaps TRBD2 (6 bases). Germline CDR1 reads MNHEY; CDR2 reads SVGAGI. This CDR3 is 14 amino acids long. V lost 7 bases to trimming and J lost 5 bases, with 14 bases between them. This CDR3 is CASNQDGGTGELFF. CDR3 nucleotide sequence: TGTGCCAGCAACCAGGACGGGGGTACCGGGGAGCTGTTTTTT.

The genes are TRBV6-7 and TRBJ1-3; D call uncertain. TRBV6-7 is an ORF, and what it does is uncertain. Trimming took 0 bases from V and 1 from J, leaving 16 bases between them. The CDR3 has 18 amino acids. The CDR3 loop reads CASSYSKRVQGSGNTIYF. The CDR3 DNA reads TGTGCCAGCAGTTACTCGAAGAGGGTACAAGGGTCTGGAAACACCATATATTTT.

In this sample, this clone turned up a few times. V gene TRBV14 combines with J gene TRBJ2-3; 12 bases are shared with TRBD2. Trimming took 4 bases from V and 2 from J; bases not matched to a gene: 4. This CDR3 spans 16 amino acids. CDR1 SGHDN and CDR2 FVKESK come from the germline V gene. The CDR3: CASSPRLAGVTDTQYF. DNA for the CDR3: TGTGCCAGCAGCCCCCGACTAGCGGGGGTCACAGATACGCAGTATTTT.

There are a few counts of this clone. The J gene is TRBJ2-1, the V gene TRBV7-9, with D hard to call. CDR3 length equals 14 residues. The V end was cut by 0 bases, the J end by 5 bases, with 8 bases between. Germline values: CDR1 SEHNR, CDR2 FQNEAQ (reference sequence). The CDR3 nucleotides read TGTGCCAGCAGCTTAGCGGTAGTTGACAATGAGCAGTTCTTC. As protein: CASSLAVVDNEQFF. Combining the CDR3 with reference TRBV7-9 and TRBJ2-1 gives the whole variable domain DTGVSQNPRHKITKRGQNVTFRCDPISEHNRLYWYRQTLGQGPEFLTYFQNEAQLEKSRLLSDRFSAERPKGSFSTLEIQRTEQGDSAMYLCASSLAVVDNEQFFGPGTRLTVL.

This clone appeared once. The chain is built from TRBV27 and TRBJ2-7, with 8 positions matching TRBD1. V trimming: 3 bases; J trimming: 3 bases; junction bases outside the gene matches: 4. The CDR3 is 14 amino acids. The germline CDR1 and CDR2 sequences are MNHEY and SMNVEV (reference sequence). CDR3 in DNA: TGTGCCAGCAGTTTTGGGACAGGTGACTACGAGCAGTACTTC. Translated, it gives CASSFGTGDYEQYF.

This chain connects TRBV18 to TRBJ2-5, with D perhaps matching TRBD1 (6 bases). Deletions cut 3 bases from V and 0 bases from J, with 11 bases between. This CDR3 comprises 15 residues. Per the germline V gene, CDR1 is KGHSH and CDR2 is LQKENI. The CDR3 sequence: CASSPSDRHQETQYF. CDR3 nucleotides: TGTGCCAGCTCACCCTCAGACAGGCACCAAGAGACCCAGTACTTC.

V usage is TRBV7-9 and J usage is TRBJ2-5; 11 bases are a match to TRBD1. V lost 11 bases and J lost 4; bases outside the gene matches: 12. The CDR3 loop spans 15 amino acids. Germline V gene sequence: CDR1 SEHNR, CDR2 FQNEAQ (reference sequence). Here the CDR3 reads CAGRSDRGPVETQYF. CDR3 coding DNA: TGTGCCGGCCGGTCGGACAGGGGGCCTGTAGAGACCCAGTACTTC.

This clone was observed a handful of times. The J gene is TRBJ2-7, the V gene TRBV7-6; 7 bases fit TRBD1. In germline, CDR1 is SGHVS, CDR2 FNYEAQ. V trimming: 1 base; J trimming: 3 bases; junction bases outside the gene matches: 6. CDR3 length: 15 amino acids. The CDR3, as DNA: TGTGCCAGCAGCTTAGAGGACAGGAGTATCTACGAGCAGTACTTC. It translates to CASSLEDRSIYEQYF.

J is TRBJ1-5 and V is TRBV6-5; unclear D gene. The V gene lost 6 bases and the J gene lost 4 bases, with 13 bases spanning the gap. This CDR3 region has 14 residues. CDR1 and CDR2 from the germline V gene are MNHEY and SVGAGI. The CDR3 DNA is TGTGCCAGCAGACGGGGAGGACCTAATCAGCCCCAGCATTTT. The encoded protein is CASRRGGPNQPQHF.

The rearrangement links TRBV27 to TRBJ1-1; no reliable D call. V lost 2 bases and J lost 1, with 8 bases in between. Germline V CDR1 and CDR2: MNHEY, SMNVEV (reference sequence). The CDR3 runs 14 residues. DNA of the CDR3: TGTGCCAGCAGTTTAAACGGAGAGAACACTGAAGCTTTCTTT. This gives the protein CASSLNGENTEAFF.

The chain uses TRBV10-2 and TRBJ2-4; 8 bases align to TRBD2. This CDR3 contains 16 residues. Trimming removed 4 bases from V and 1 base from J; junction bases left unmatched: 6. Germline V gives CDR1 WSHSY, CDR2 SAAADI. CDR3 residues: CASSVGGAPAKNIQYF. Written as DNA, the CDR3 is TGCGCCAGCAGTGTCGGGGGGGCGCCGGCCAAAAACATTCAGTACTTC.